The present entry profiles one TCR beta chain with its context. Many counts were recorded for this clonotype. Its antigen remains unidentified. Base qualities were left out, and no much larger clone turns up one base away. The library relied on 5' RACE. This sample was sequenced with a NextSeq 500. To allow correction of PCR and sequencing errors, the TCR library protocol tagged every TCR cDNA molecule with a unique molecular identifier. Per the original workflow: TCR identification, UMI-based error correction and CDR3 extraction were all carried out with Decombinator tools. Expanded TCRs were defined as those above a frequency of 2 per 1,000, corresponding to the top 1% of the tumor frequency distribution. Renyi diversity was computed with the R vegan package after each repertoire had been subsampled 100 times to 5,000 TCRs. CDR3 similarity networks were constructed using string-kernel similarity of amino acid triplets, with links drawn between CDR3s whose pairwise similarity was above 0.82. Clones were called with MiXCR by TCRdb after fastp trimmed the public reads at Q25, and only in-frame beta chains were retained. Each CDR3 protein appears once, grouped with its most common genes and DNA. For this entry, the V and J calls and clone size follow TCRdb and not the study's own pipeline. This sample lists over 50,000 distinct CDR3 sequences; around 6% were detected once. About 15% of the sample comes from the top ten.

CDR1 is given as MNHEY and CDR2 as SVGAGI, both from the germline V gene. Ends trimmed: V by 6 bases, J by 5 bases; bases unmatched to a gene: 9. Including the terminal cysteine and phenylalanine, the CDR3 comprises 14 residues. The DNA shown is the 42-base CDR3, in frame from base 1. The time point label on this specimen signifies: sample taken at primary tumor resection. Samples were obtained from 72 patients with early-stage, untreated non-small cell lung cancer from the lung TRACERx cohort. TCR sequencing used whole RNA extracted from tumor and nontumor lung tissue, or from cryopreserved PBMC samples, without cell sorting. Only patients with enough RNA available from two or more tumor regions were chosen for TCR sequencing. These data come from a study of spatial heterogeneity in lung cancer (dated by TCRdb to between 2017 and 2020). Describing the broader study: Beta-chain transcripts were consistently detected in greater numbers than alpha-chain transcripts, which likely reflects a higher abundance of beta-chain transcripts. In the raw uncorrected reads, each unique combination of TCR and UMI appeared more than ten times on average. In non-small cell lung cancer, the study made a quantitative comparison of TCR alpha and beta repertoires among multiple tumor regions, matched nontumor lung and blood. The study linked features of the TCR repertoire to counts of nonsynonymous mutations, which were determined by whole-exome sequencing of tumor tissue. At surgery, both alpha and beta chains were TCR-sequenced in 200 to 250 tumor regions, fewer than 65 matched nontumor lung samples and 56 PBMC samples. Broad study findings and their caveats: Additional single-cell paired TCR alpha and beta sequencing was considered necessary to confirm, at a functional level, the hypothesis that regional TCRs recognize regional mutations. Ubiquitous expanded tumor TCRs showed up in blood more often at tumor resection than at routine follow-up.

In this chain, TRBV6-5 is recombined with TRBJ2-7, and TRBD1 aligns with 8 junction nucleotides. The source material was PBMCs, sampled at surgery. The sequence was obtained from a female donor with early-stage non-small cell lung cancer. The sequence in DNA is TGTGCCAGCAGCCCTCAGGGGGCTAGCCACGAGCAGTACTTC. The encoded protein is CASSPQGASHEQYF.